Listed here are 30 T cell receptor beta chains from one sample, sequenced in a study of beta chain features in type 1 diabetes. Expressed TCRB transcripts were sequenced, since all the RNA that had been isolated was reverse transcribed. Method: immunoSEQ multiplex PCR; TCRdb's copy keeps in-frame clones and lacks some. The sample lists hundreds of thousands of clones, about 14% occurring once. Sequencing was done on a sample of naive CD4+ T cells from blood. The source of these receptors is a man between 18 and 29 years old in good health.

The rearrangement uses TRBV30 and TRBJ2-5; D gene ambiguous. The CDR3 sequence is 13 residues long. V dropped 2 bases and J dropped 1 base, with 8 bases sitting between them. Germline V gives CDR1 GTSNPN, CDR2 SVGIG (reference sequence). Written as DNA, the CDR3 is TGTGCCTGGAGTCGCCAAATCCAAGAGACCCAGTACTTC. As protein: CAWSRQIQETQYF.

The genes are TRBV9 and TRBJ2-5, with 12 bases that match TRBD2. The CDR3 extends over 18 amino acids. Germline CDR1 and CDR2: SGDLS and YYNGEE. The junction had 12 bases not matched to a gene; V was cut back by 4 bases and J by 2 bases. CDR3: CASSTLAGGPRAQETQYF. The CDR3 DNA follows: TGTGCCAGCAGCACCCTAGCGGGGGGGCCGCGGGCACAAGAGACCCAGTACTTC.

This clone was counted a few times. This chain uses TRBV5-1 with TRBJ2-5, with no clear D. The V gene lost 5 bases and the J gene lost 4 bases, with 9 bases spanning the gap. Germline-derived CDR1 and CDR2 are SGHRS and YFSETQ. The CDR3 extends over 12 amino acids. This CDR3 is CASSGIGETQYF. CDR3 nucleotides: TGCGCCAGCAGTGGAATCGGAGAGACCCAGTACTTC. The full variable domain, in which reference TRBV5-1 and TRBJ2-5 provide the parts outside the CDR3, is KAGVTQTPRYLIKTRGQQVTLSCSPISGHRSVSWYQQTPGQGLQFLFEYFSETQRNKGNFPGRFSGRQFSNSRSEMNVSTLELGDSALYLCASSGIGETQYFGPGTRLLVL.

This clone was seen only a few times. The V call is TRBV5-5, the J call TRBJ2-5; D not certain. The germline V and J ends were trimmed by 0 bases and 1 base, with 7 bases remaining between them. The CDR3 runs to 14 residues. Germline CDR1 and CDR2: SGHKS and YYEKEE (reference sequence). The CDR3 bases are TGTGCCAGCAGCTTGGAACCATCCCAAGAGACCCAGTACTTC. This codes for CASSLEPSQETQYF.

The J gene is TRBJ2-7, the V gene TRBV30; 11 nucleotides match TRBD2. CDR3 length: 12 residues. Germline lookup yields CDR1 GTSNPN and CDR2 SVGIG (reference sequence). The trim removed 5 bases at V and 13 bases at J, leaving 10 bases unmatched. CDR3 loop: CAWAQPGLAVYF. The CDR3 DNA reads TGTGCCTGGGCCCAACCGGGACTAGCGGTCTACTTC.

A few counts support this clone. The CDR3 nucleotides are TGTGCCAGTAGTATTGCTGGGGCTAAAAACATTCAGTACTTC. Residues: CASSIAGAKNIQYF. V usage is TRBV19 and J usage is TRBJ2-4; D is possibly TRBD1 (5 bases). The CDR3 is 14 residues long. Deletions cut 3 bases from V and 4 bases from J, with 10 bases between. The germline V gene has CDR1 LNHDA and CDR2 SQIVND (reference sequence).

The sample holds a few counts of this clone. This sequence joins TRBV4-3 and TRBJ1-1; 8 bases map to TRBD1. This CDR3 has 14 residues. With 1 base clipped from V and 6 bases from J, the junction kept 4 bases outside the gene matches. Germline V gene data show CDR1 as LGHNA and CDR2 as YSLEER. This CDR3 reads CASSQVSGGPEAFF. Here the CDR3 DNA reads TGCGCCAGCAGCCAAGTGTCAGGGGGCCCTGAAGCTTTCTTT.

This clone was seen only a few times. The V call is TRBV9, the J call TRBJ2-7; 8 bases are shared with TRBD2. V lost 4 bases, J lost 4 bases, and 10 bases stayed unmatched. This CDR3 contains 15 residues. Germline CDR1 reads SGDLS; CDR2 reads YYNGEE. The CDR3 nucleotides are TGTGCCAGCAGCTCTGCCGGGACTAGTCTGTACGAGCAGTACTTC. As protein: CASSSAGTSLYEQYF.

In DNA, the CDR3 is TGTGCCAGCAGCTTAGAGCGGCATGGCTACACCTTC. Its translation is CASSLERHGYTF. The chain combines TRBV7-8 with TRBJ1-2; D not certain. The CDR3 has 12 residues. Looked up from germline, CDR1 is SGHVS and CDR2 is FQNEAQ. Trimming cost V 1 base and J 6 bases, with 6 bases left between them.

V is TRBV6-6 and J is TRBJ1-6, with TRBD1 matching over 7 bases. The CDR3 totals 14 residues. The germline CDR1 and CDR2 sequences are MNHNY and SVGAGI (reference sequence). The V and J ends lost 6 bases and 8 bases, in that order; junction bases with no gene match: 7. DNA for the CDR3: TGTGCCAGCAGCCAACAGGGGTTGGATTCACCCCTCCACTTT. Translating gives CASSQQGLDSPLHF.

The gene calls are TRBV6-5 and TRBJ2-3; D may be TRBD2 (6 bases). This CDR3 region has 15 residues. V gave up 2 bases and J gave up 0 bases, with 9 bases separating them. CDR1 MNHEY and CDR2 SVGAGI come from the germline V gene. The CDR3 loop reads CASSYEGTSTDTQYF. The DNA of the CDR3 is TGTGCCAGCAGTTACGAGGGGACTAGCACAGATACGCAGTATTTT.

The sample holds a few counts of this clone. The chain is built from TRBV6-6 and TRBJ1-4; unclear D gene. CDR1 and CDR2 (germline): MNHNY, SVGAGI (reference sequence). The CDR3 extends over 15 amino acids. Trimming took 3 bases from V and 8 from J, leaving 16 bases between them. As DNA, the CDR3 is TGTGCCAGCAGTTATTCCGTCGCAGGTGGGGAAAAACTGTTTTTT. Its protein is CASSYSVAGGEKLFF.

The rearrangement uses TRBV6-6 and TRBJ2-7; TRBD1 might be the D (5 bases). This CDR3 has 15 amino acids. The V gene lost 4 bases and the J gene lost 2 bases, with 15 bases spanning the gap. The germline V gene has CDR1 MNHNY and CDR2 SVGAGI (reference sequence). DNA of the CDR3: TGTGCCAGCAGTTTGTTGGCAGGGATACCCTACGAGCAGTACTTC. It codes for CASSLLAGIPYEQYF.

This clone was seen more than once but under ten times. This chain joins TRBV15 and TRBJ2-7; 10 bases agree with TRBD1. CDR1 and CDR2 (germline): LNHNV, YYDKDF (reference sequence). The CDR3 covers 14 residues. J was trimmed by 6 bases and V by 5 bases; bases with no gene match: 7. Written as DNA, the CDR3 is TGTGCCACCAGCGGACAGGGGGTATTTGGCGAGCAGTACTTC. It encodes CATSGQGVFGEQYF.

The J gene is TRBJ1-1, the V gene TRBV5-1; maybe TRBD1 (5 bases). Trimming removed 0 bases from V and 6 bases from J, with 12 bases in between. The CDR3 is 14 amino acids. Germline values: CDR1 SGHRS, CDR2 YFSETQ. The CDR3 sequence is CASSLESGLAEAFF. The CDR3, as DNA: TGCGCCAGCAGCTTGGAATCGGGACTCGCTGAAGCTTTCTTT.

The chain couples TRBV13 to TRBJ2-7; D possibly corresponds to TRBD1 (6 bases). This CDR3 region has 15 residues. Germline loops: CDR1 PRHDT, CDR2 FYEKMQ (reference sequence). V was shortened by 5 bases and J by 2 bases, with 16 bases between the two germline ends. The CDR3 nucleotides are TGTGCCAGCAGCCTCGACAGGATCAATGCCTACGAGCAGTACTTC. It is translated as CASSLDRINAYEQYF.

V and J are TRBV4-3 and TRBJ2-2, with TRBD1 identical over 7 bases. Germline CDR1 LGHNA, CDR2 YSLEER. The CDR3 totals 14 residues. J gave up 7 bases and V 6 bases, and 8 bases lay outside the gene matches. The CDR3 sequence: CASRNYGTVGELFF. The CDR3, as DNA: TGCGCCAGCAGAAACTACGGGACAGTCGGGGAGCTGTTTTTT.

The chain has TRBV25-1 and TRBJ1-4; 9 positions agree with TRBD1. V lost 5 bases and J lost 8; bases outside the gene matches: 9. The CDR3 spans 15 residues. Germline V gene sequence: CDR1 MGHDK, CDR2 SYGVNS. The CDR3 is CASSLPTGGEEKLFF. The CDR3 DNA is TGTGCCAGCAGTTTACCGACAGGGGGAGAAGAAAAACTGTTTTTT.

The rearrangement links TRBV14 to TRBJ2-7; D gene unclear. Germline V gene lookup returns CDR1 SGHDN and CDR2 FVKESK. The CDR3 is made up of 11 amino acids. Trimming stripped 4 bases from V and 3 bases from J, with 4 bases between. CDR3 sequence: CASSLRYEQYF. The CDR3 DNA is TGTGCCAGCAGCCTTCGCTACGAGCAGTACTTC.

In its sample, this clone was seen a few times. This chain connects TRBV7-3 to TRBJ2-3; possibly TRBD2 for D (5 bases). This CDR3 is built from 14 residues. Germline assignment: CDR1 SGHTA and CDR2 FQGTGA. The V and J ends lost 4 bases and 1 base respectively, with 9 bases between them. The CDR3 coding sequence is TGTGCCAGCAGCTCCAATAGCGGCACAGATACGCAGTATTTT. Its protein product is CASSSNSGTDTQYF.

V and J are TRBV28 and TRBJ2-7; D might be TRBD1 or TRBD2, each matching 5 bases. The V and J ends lost 6 bases and 0 bases respectively, with 15 bases between them. The CDR3 runs to 15 residues. Germline CDR1 and CDR2: MDHEN and SYDVKM. The CDR3 bases are TGTGCCAGCAGGTGGGGACCGATGTCCTCCTACGAGCAGTACTTC. This sequence encodes CASRWGPMSSYEQYF.

The chain has TRBV10-3 and TRBJ2-1; possible D gene TRBD2, 5 bases. Germline CDR1 and CDR2: ENHRY and SYGVKD. The germline V and J ends were trimmed by 9 bases and 3 bases, with 12 bases remaining between them. The CDR3 is 13 residues long. CDR3 region: CAITPAGYNEQFF. Here the CDR3 DNA reads TGTGCCATTACCCCGGCGGGCTACAATGAGCAGTTCTTC.

The chain joins TRBV7-2 to TRBJ2-5; TRBD2 aligns across 10 bases. Germline assignment: CDR1 SGHTA and CDR2 FQGNSA. The CDR3 totals 17 residues. The V gene end was trimmed by 4 bases and the J gene end by 5 bases; junction bases not matched to a gene: 13. CDR3 sequence reads: CASSWRERGGRRETQYF. Here the CDR3 DNA reads TGTGCCAGCAGCTGGCGAGAGCGGGGGGGCCGGCGGGAGACCCAGTACTTC.

The CDR3 DNA follows: TGTGCCAGCAGCTACAACAATGAGCAGTTCTTC. It yields the protein CASSYNNEQFF. The V gene is TRBV2, the J gene TRBJ2-1; D gene uncertain. This CDR3 is 11 amino acids long. Germline loops: CDR1 SNHLY, CDR2 FYNNEI. V dropped 6 bases and J dropped 5 bases, with 5 bases sitting between them.

This clone came up a few times. The chain uses TRBV2 and TRBJ2-1, with D perhaps TRBD1 or TRBD2 (5 bases each). The length of the CDR3 is 14 residues. Trimming took off 7 bases at V and 6 bases at J, with 16 bases between the two ends. CDR1 SNHLY and CDR2 FYNNEI come from the germline V gene. The CDR3, as DNA: TGTGCCAGCACCTCCGGCGATGGGGGCAATGAGCAGTTCTTC. As protein: CASTSGDGGNEQFF.

This clone occurred a few times. The rearrangement links TRBV14 to TRBJ2-1; 9 bases align to TRBD2. J was trimmed by 2 bases and V by 0 bases; bases with no gene match: 8. CDR1 is SGHDN and CDR2 is FVKESK in the germline V gene. This CDR3 has 18 residues. Here the CDR3 DNA reads TGTGCCAGCAGCCAAGATCAGAGGACTAGCGTGACCTACAATGAGCAGTTCTTC. Translating gives CASSQDQRTSVTYNEQFF.

This rearrangement joins TRBV11-2 to TRBJ2-7, with a possible D match to TRBD1 (6 bases). The CDR3 consists of 15 residues. V lost 4 bases and J lost 2, with 15 bases in between. The germline V gene has CDR1 SGHAT and CDR2 FQNNGV. In DNA, the CDR3 is TGTGCCAGCAGCTCACCGGACCAGGGGACCTACGAGCAGTACTTC. This translates into CASSSPDQGTYEQYF.

The CDR3, as DNA: TGTGCCACCCGCCAGCTTTCCTACGAGCAGTACTTC. It specifies CATRQLSYEQYF. The genes are TRBV2 and TRBJ2-7, with unresolved D. Germline loops: CDR1 SNHLY, CDR2 FYNNEI. The CDR3 loop spans 12 amino acids. V was shortened by 10 bases and J by 1 base, with 11 bases between the two germline ends.

This clone has just a few counts. The CDR3, as DNA: TGTGCCAGCAGCCCTAAGCCCCTTCGTCACCAGCATTTT. Amino acid sequence: CASSPKPLRHQHF. J is TRBJ1-5 and V is TRBV27; no clear D gene. V was pared by 6 bases and J by 12 bases, with 18 bases between. The germline V gene encodes CDR1 MNHEY and CDR2 SMNVEV (reference sequence). The CDR3 is made up of 13 amino acids.

This clone has more than one count but fewer than ten. V gene TRBV7-8 combines with J gene TRBJ2-5; D remains ambiguous. The V and J ends lost 0 bases and 2 bases respectively, with 10 bases between them. CDR1 and CDR2 (germline): SGHVS, FQNEAQ. This CDR3 region has 15 residues. The DNA for the CDR3 is TGTGCCAGCAGCTTAGCCTGGAGAAATCAAGAGACCCAGTACTTC. This translates into CASSLAWRNQETQYF. Full variable domain (missing parts from reference TRBV7-8 and TRBJ2-5): GAGVSQSPRYKVAKRGQDVALRCDPISGHVSLFWYQQALGQGPEFLTYFQNEAQLDKSGLPSDRFFAERPEGSVSTLKIQRTQQEDSAVYLCASSLAWRNQETQYFGPGTRLLVL.